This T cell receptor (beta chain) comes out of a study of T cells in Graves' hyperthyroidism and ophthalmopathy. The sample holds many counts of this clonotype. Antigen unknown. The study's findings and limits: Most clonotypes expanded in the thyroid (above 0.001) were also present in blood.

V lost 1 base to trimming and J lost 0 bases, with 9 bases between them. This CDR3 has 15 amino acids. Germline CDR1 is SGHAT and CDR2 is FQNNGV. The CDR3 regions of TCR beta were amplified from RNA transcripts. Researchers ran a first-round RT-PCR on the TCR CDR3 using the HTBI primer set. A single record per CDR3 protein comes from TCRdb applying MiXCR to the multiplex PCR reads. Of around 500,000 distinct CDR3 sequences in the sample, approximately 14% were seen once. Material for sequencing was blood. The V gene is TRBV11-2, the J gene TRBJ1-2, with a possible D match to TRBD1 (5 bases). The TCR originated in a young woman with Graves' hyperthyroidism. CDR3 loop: CASSLGQRANYGYTF. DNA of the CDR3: TGTGCCAGCAGCTTAGGACAGAGAGCTAACTATGGCTACACCTTC.